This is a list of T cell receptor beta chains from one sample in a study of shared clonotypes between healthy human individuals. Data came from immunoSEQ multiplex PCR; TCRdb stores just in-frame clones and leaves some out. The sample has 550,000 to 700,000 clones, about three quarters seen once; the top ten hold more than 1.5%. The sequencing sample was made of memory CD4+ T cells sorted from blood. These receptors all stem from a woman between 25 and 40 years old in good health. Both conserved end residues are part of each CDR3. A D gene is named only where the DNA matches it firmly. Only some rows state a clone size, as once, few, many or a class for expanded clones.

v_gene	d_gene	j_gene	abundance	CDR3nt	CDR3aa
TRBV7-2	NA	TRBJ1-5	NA	TGTGCCAGCAGCTTCGGATCGGTCCCCAATCAGCCCCAGCATTTT	CASSFGSVPNQPQHF
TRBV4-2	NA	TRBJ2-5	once	TGTGCCAGCAGCCAAGAATCCGGGACGGGTGTCCAAGAGACCCAGTACTTC	CASSQESGTGVQETQYF
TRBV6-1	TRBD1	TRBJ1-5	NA	TGTGCCAGCAGTACCGGGGGGACAGGGGGTCAGCCCCAGCATTTT	CASSTGGTGGQPQHF
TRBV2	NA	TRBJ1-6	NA	TGTGCCAGTGAAAGACCCCCACAGGGTTCACCCCTCCACTTT	CASERPPQGSPLHF
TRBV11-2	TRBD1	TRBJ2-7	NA	TGTGCCAGCAGCTTGGGACAGATAACCTACGAGCAGTACTTC	CASSLGQITYEQYF
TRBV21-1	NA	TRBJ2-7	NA	TGTGCCAGCCCTAAGCCCGTGGAGCTATCCTACGAGCAGTACTTC	CASPKPVELSYEQYF
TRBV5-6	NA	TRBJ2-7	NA	TGTGCCAGCAGCACCGCGGGACTCTACGAGCAGTACTTC	CASSTAGLYEQYF
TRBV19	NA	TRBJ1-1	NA	TGTGCCAGTAGTATGACGGTGAACACTGAAGCTTTCTTT	CASSMTVNTEAFF
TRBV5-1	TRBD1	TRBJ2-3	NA	TGCGCCAGCAGCTCCGACAGGGGGCGAGGACAGAAAGATACGCAGTATTTT	CASSSDRGRGQKDTQYF
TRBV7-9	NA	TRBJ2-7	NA	TGTGCCAGCAGCTTAGCAGGGCCTAACGAGCAGTACTTC	CASSLAGPNEQYF
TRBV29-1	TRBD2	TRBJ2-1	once	TGCAGCGTTGAGTACCTAGCGGGAGTAGATGAGCAGTTCTTC	CSVEYLAGVDEQFF
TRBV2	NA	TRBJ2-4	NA	TGTGCCAGCACCGAGGAATTAGCCAAAAACATTCAGTACTTC	CASTEELAKNIQYF
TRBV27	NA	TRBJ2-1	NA	TGTGCCAGCAGCCGAACCCCGAATGAGCAGTTCTTC	CASSRTPNEQFF
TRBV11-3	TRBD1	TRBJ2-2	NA	TGTGCCAGCAGCGCCGTACAGGGGGACACCGGGGAGCTGTTTTTT	CASSAVQGDTGELFF
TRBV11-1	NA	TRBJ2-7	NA	TGTGCCAGCAGCCGGGGTAGACACGGGACCTACGAGCAGTACTTC	CASSRGRHGTYEQYF
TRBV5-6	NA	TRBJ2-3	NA	TGTGCCACCAGTGGGAGTCGGCACACAGATACGCAGTATTTT	CATSGSRHTDTQYF
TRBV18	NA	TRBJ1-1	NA	TGTGCCAGCTCACTTCGGACACCTTCTGAAGCTTTCTTT	CASSLRTPSEAFF
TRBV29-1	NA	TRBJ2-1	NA	TGCAGCGTTGCCCCGGGTAATGAGCAGTTCTTC	CSVAPGNEQFF
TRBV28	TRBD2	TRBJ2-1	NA	TGTGCCAGCAGTTCCCCGGGACTAGGAAACAATGAGCAGTTCTTC	CASSSPGLGNNEQFF
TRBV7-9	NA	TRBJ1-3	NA	TGTGCCAGTATTCTCTCTGGAAACACCATATATTTT	CASILSGNTIYF
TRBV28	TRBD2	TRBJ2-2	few	TGTGCCAGCAGTTCCAGCGGGAGTGGCGACACCGGGGAGCTGTTTTTT	CASSSSGSGDTGELFF
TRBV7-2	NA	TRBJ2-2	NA	TGTGCCAGCAGCCGCCCTGGGGGGTCAGCGACCGGGGAGCTGTTTTTT	CASSRPGGSATGELFF
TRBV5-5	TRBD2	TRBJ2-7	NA	TGTGCCAGCAGTAGAGCGGGGGTCCACGAGCAGTACTTC	CASSRAGVHEQYF
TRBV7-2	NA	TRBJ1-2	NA	TGTGCCAGCAGCTCATCCCGGGGCAGGGGTTATGGCTACACCTTC	CASSSSRGRGYGYTF
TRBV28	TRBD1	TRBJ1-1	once	TGTGCCAGCACCATCGGACAGGGAAAAGCTTTCTTT	CASTIGQGKAFF
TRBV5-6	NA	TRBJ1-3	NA	TGTGCCAGCAGCTTACCAGGGTTCTCTGGAAACACCATATATTTT	CASSLPGFSGNTIYF
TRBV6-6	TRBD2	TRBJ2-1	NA	TGTGCCAGCAATCCGGGAGGCTCGTCCTACAATGAGCAGTTCTTC	CASNPGGSSYNEQFF